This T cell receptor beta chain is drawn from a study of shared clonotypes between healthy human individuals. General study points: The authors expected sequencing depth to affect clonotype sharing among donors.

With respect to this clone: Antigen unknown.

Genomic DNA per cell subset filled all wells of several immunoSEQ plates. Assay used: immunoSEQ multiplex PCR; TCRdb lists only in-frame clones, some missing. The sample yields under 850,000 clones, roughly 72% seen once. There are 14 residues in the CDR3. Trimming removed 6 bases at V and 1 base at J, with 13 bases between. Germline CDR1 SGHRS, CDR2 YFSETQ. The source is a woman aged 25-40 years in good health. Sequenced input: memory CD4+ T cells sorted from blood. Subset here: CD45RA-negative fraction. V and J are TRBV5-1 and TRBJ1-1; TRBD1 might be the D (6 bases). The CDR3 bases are TGCGCCAGCACGGCAGGGGTTTCGAACACTGAAGCTTTCTTT. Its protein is CASTAGVSNTEAFF.